Described below is a single TCR beta chain sequence and its context. The antigen is not known. From the germline J gene comes the end of the CDR3, since the read stops 3 residues before it. The sample is drawn from a study of Tregs in tolerant kidney transplant recipients. Study information: The nonmyeloablative bone marrow transplants came from related graft donors, with transient mixed chimerism. Whole-study results and caveats: Donor-specific Treg expansion exceeded global Treg expansion in tolerant patients, suggesting antigen drive. Few patients were studied, so findings need validation in larger groups. Some patients' samples used different primers over time, so nucleotide sequences weren't comparable.

The protocol was immunoSEQ multiplex PCR, while the TCRdb copy is restricted to in-frame clones and leaves out a portion. This table holds about 33,000 clones. CDR1 and CDR2 (germline): GTSNPN, SVGIG (reference sequence). V lost 0 bases to trimming and J lost 2 bases, with 11 bases between them. The CDR3 length is 15 residues. The V gene is TRBV30, the J gene TRBJ2-1; D remains unclear. The TCR sequence derives from a human donor who received a combined kidney and bone marrow transplant. Specimen: CD8+ T cells from blood, collected before the transplant. Incomplete CDR3 DNA: TGTGCCTGGAGTGTAGCCGTCCCCGCCTACAATGAG. Translation: CAWSVAVPAYNE. The CDR3 in its entirety is CAWSVAVPAYNEQFF.